This TCR beta chain was recorded in a study of blood T cell repertoires in COVID-19 (dated by TCRdb to the early 2020s). Turning to the overall study: Collaborator samples came from the United States, Italy and Spain and covered acute and convalescent phases of COVID-19. Samples were obtained from the ongoing ImmuneRACE study (first 160 participants) and from 950 to 1,500 subjects provided by 6 global collaborators. The dataset comprised deeply sampled blood TCRbeta repertoires from subjects exposed to, actively infected with, or recovered from COVID-19. The repertoires were released in a freely available public database meant as a resource for research on the immune response to SARS-CoV-2. Where HLA class I and class II types were available, the types were taken from metadata supplied by the sample provider, not from assay-based typing. A de-identified subject ID, COVID-19 status, age in years and sex were almost always included in the sample metadata. The prospective study material was composed of cDNA or gDNA derived from T cells, B-cell-depleted T cells, or PBMCs.

Measured from the cysteine to the phenylalanine, the CDR3 is 13 residues long. The read is trimmed to its CDR3 DNA, 39 bases read in frame from base 1. V is trimmed back by 5 bases and J by 3 bases, and the junction contains 4 bases that no gene match accounts for. According to the germline V gene, CDR1 reads SGHVS and CDR2 reads FQNEAQ. This clone has just one count. Its antigen is currently not known. The input lacks base qualities; no much larger clone sits a single base away. TCRbeta CDR3 regions were amplified from genomic DNA by means of the immunoSEQ Assay, a bias-controlled multiplex PCR. On the authors' methods: Within the assay, amplification of reference gene primers was used to estimate how many nucleated cells each sample contained. Sequence reads were collapsed and filtered to measure the absolute abundance of every unique TCRbeta CDR3 rearrangement. For each sample, productive Simpson clonality was calculated as the square root of Simpson's diversity index over productive rearrangements. In TCRdb, the immuneACCESS table is reduced to in-frame sequences with V and J assigned. These tables do not hold every clone; where another copy was compared, an unresolved V gene accounts for under half, and the others remain unexplained. V and J calls and clone size follow that table, whereas D and trimming were derived from the DNA. The sample yields 150,000 or so clones; 65% to 85% were counted once. Of the sample, over 5% is held by the ten largest clones.

Participants in the prospective study were aged roughly 18 to 89 years, lived in about two dozen United States geographic areas, and enrolled through a virtual design. Cohort assignment in the prospective study relied on participant-reported clinical history from a screening survey and a study questionnaire. A participant counted as exposed if, within 2 weeks of entering the study, that participant had been in contact with someone who had a PCR-confirmed or clinician-diagnosed COVID-19 case. In the prospective study, whole blood, serum and a nasopharyngeal or oropharyngeal swab were collected from each participant by mobile phlebotomists. Additional blood draws and questionnaires over an approximately two-month period could optionally be provided by prospective study participants. Prospective study blood samples were shipped either frozen or at room temperature before DNA extraction. Results and caveats for the whole study, not just this receptor: How much clinical and demographic metadata was included differed by source and by participant, and the metadata was provided uncurated.

The V and J segments used are TRBV7-8 and TRBJ2-7, with TRBD2 identical over 7 junction bases. This clonotype was obtained from a man in his sixties or seventies who had been exposed to COVID-19. The material sequenced was PBMCs or T cells enriched from blood (not recorded which). This receptor carries the CDR3 CASSAGDFYEQYF. In nucleotide form, the sequence is TGTGCCAGCAGCGCGGGAGACTTCTACGAGCAGTACTTC.